The clone carrying this TCR beta chain was detected once. Some clones are missing from TCRdb's copy, which holds only in-frame ones; the method was immunoSEQ multiplex PCR. The sample holds roughly 140,000 clones, roughly 89% seen once. The source of the sample is a study of blood T cell repertoires in COVID-19. Shortly before study entry, within 2 weeks, exposed participants had met a COVID-19 case. The sequence was collected from a woman between 50 and 59 years old who had been exposed to COVID-19. What was sequenced was PBMCs or T cells enriched from blood (not recorded which).

The CDR3 nucleotides read TGTGCCAGCAGTTTCCGGACTGTAGTGTATGAGCAGTTCTTC. It yields the protein CASSFRTVVYEQFF. V usage is TRBV28 and J usage is TRBJ2-1; weak D call: TRBD2 (5 bases). The CDR3 has 14 residues. CDR1 and CDR2 from the germline V gene are MDHEN and SYDVKM. The V and J ends lost 3 bases and 8 bases respectively, with 14 bases between them.